This T cell receptor beta chain comes out of a study of cytomegalovirus exposure and HLA in healthy donors. The CDR3 runs 13 residues. The ends lost 7 bases at V and 6 bases at J; junction bases unmatched: 6. Germline V gives CDR1 ENHRY, CDR2 SYGVKD. Use of 60 Vbeta and 13 Jbeta primers characterized the PCR. Measured with immunoSEQ multiplex PCR; TCRdb has only the in-frame clones, and not every one. The sample has 49,000 or so clones. Study-level findings and limits: Across donors, sequencing depth was assumed by presence/absence analyses to be roughly uniform. Some segments of the V type, notably TRBV6-2 and TRBV6-3, were excluded as indistinguishable. According to an earlier analysis, most TCR beta V segments yielded productive rearrangements about 87% or about 30% of the time. Analysis was carried out at a later point, and it linked a missense DCLRE1C variant to TCR beta V- and J-gene trimming.

About this clone: Its antigen is not known.

The gene calls are TRBV10-3 and TRBJ1-2, with TRBD1 identical over 9 bases. The sample consisted of PBMCs. The receptor comes from a man aged 40-50 years in good health and CMV-seropositive. CDR3 protein: CAITEDRGDGYTF. For the CDR3, the DNA is TGTGCCATCACCGAGGACAGGGGCGATGGCTACACCTTC.